The present T cell receptor (beta chain) was sequenced within a study of cytomegalovirus exposure and HLA in healthy donors. This clone was seen only a few times. Its antigen is currently unknown. Study-wide points: Diagnosis of cytomegalovirus status made by the classifier reportedly showed high specificity and sensitivity. In a later analysis, specific HLA alleles were associated with 15,000 to 20,000 TCR beta sequences at a 0.05 false discovery rate.

The PCR employed 60 Vbeta primers together with 13 Jbeta primers. Here immunoSEQ multiplex PCR was the method, and the copy in TCRdb shows in-frame clones only, minus some. Here the sample spans fewer than 95,000 clones, 55% to 70% being singletons. This CDR3 has 15 amino acids. Trimming took 4 bases from V and 0 from J, leaving 13 bases between them. From germline, CDR1 is MNHNS and CDR2 SASEGT. The specimen was PBMCs. The clonotype originates from a woman between 50 and 59 years old in good health and CMV-seropositive. This rearrangement joins TRBV6-1 to TRBJ2-7; D is unclear. CDR3 in amino acids: CASSVRDFSSYEQYF. DNA of the CDR3: TGTGCCAGCAGTGTCCGAGATTTTAGCTCCTACGAGCAGTACTTC.